The 21 T cell receptor beta chains listed next were all sequenced from one sample in a study of T cell responses to AZD1222 COVID-19 vaccine. Repertoires were generated with immunoSEQ multiplex PCR, while TCRdb's copy carries only in-frame clones and drops some. The table records roughly 130,000 clones, about nine tenths of them present only once. The sequences come from peripheral blood, collected on day 0 of MenACWY control vaccination. The receptors stem from an adult in good health.

The chain couples TRBV7-8 to TRBJ2-7, with TRBD1 as a possible D gene (5 bases). This CDR3 comprises 18 residues. In germline, CDR1 is SGHVS, CDR2 FQNEAQ. Between the trimmed V and J ends, which lost 4 bases and 2 bases, there was a span of 24 bases. The CDR3 DNA follows: TGTGCCAGCAGCTCATACAGGTCCCGGGTACCAACCCCCTACGAGCAGTACTTC. As protein: CASSSYRSRVPTPYEQYF.

In this sample, this clone turned up once. The chain is built from TRBV20-1 and TRBJ1-2; D gene unclear. Germline values: CDR1 DFQATT, CDR2 SNEGSKA (reference sequence). The V and J ends lost 3 bases and 5 bases respectively, with 10 bases between them. CDR3 size: 12 residues. CDR3 loop: CSASITSYGYTF. The CDR3 DNA reads TGCAGTGCTAGTATCACGAGTTATGGCTACACCTTC.

With respect to this clone: This CDR3 is also generated by other DNA sequences in the sample. The chain employs TRBV10-3 and TRBJ2-5, with 8 bases fitting TRBD1. The germline CDR1 and CDR2 sequences are ENHRY and SYGVKD. This CDR3 contains 14 residues. V shed 3 bases and J 2 bases; nucleotides not matched to a gene: 2. CDR3 nucleotides: TGTGCCATCAGTGAACGACAGGGGCAAGAGACCCAGTACTTC. Translating gives CAISERQGQETQYF.

The gene calls are TRBV18 and TRBJ1-3; D is unclear. The germline V gene has CDR1 KGHSH and CDR2 LQKENI. The germline V and J ends were trimmed by 1 base and 7 bases, with 8 bases remaining between them. The CDR3 spans 13 residues. CDR3 nucleotides: TGTGCCAGCTCACCACGGCGGGCGAACACCATATATTTT. Translating it yields CASSPRRANTIYF.

CDR3 protein: CASSLSPGAPNQPQHF. DNA of the CDR3: TGTGCCAGCAGCTTGTCCCCAGGAGCCCCCAATCAGCCCCAGCATTTT. J is TRBJ1-5 and V is TRBV5-6; D call uncertain. The CDR3 is 16 amino acids. The V gene's germline CDR1 is SGHDT and CDR2 YYEEEE. Trimming stripped 1 base from V and 3 bases from J, with 14 bases between.

CDR3 nucleotides: TGTGCCAGCAGCCCCGGGACGGGCTCGCCCTACACCTTC. Amino acid sequence: CASSPGTGSPYTF. The rearrangement uses TRBV3-1 (or the pseudogene TRBV3-2) and TRBJ1-2; TRBD1 is a possible D gene (5 bases). The CDR3 spans 13 residues. CDR1 is LGHDT, CDR2 YNNKEL, per germline (reference sequence). Trimming shortened V by 4 bases and J by 10 bases, and 16 bases separated the two germline ends.

On this clone: One end of the junction is discordant with germline, which a read error may explain. The chain recombines TRBV7-2 with TRBJ2-7, with D possibly being TRBD1 or TRBD2 (6 bases each). The CDR3 covers 15 residues. CDR1 SGHTA and CDR2 FQGNSA come from the germline V gene. CDR3 sequence reads: CASSSFRGDSYQQYF. CDR3 DNA sequence: TGTGCCAGCAGCTCATTTAGGGGGGACTCCTACCAGCAGTACTTC.

The V call is TRBV3-1 (or the pseudogene TRBV3-2), the J call TRBJ2-1; the D is unclear. The germline gives CDR1 LGHDT, CDR2 YNNKEL (reference sequence). The CDR3 has 13 amino acids. V was clipped by 4 bases and J by 10 bases, with 14 bases between them. DNA of the CDR3: TGTGCCAGCAGCCCGCCGAATGGGAACGAGCAGTTCTTC. Protein: CASSPPNGNEQFF.

The V gene is TRBV6-1, the J gene TRBJ2-3, with D unresolved. Germline V gene sequence: CDR1 MNHNS, CDR2 SASEGT. This CDR3 has 14 amino acids. V was clipped by 1 base and J by 3 bases, with 8 bases between them. This CDR3 reads CASSEVGRTDTQYF. The CDR3 DNA sequence: TGTGCCAGCAGTGAAGTCGGGCGGACAGATACGCAGTATTTT.

The chain carries TRBV10-3 and TRBJ1-3, with a possible D match to TRBD1 (6 bases). V lost 3 bases and J 0 bases, leaving 15 bases between the germline ends. Germline V gene data show CDR1 as ENHRY and CDR2 as SYGVKD. The CDR3 has 17 residues. The CDR3 nucleotides read TGTGCCATCAGTGACCACAGGGCCCGAAGCTCTGGAAACACCATATATTTT. Translation gives CAISDHRARSSGNTIYF.

The rearrangement links TRBV5-6 to TRBJ2-1; a weak D match, TRBD1 (10 bases). The V end lost 4 bases, the J end lost 4 bases, and 18 bases lay between the germline ends. CDR1 and CDR2 (germline): SGHDT, YYEEEE. CDR3 length: 16 residues. CDR3 in DNA: TGTGCCAGCAGCCCCCTAGCGGGACAGGGGTACAATGAGCAGTTCTTC. It yields the protein CASSPLAGQGYNEQFF.

The chain uses TRBV19 and TRBJ2-3; D remains unclear. From germline, CDR1 is LNHDA and CDR2 SQIVND (reference sequence). The V end lost 4 bases, the J end lost 4 bases, and 6 bases lay between the germline ends. This CDR3 contains 12 residues. As DNA, the CDR3 is TGTGCCAGTAGTAAATTGGCAGATACGCAGTATTTT. Its protein is CASSKLADTQYF.

V is TRBV9 and J is TRBJ2-3, with TRBD2 identical over 7 bases. V lost 0 bases, J lost 2 bases, and 3 bases stayed unmatched. Germline values: CDR1 SGDLS, CDR2 YYNGEE. This CDR3 has 15 residues. CDR3 DNA sequence: TGTGCCAGCAGCGTAGGGCTAGCGGACACAGATACGCAGTATTTT. Its protein is CASSVGLADTDTQYF.

With respect to this clone: The same CDR3 is also encoded by other DNA sequences in this sample. This chain connects TRBV6-5 to TRBJ1-1; unclear D gene. Germline loops: CDR1 MNHEY, CDR2 SVGAGI. The V end was cut by 0 bases, the J end by 0 bases, with 5 bases between. The CDR3 totals 14 residues. Here the CDR3 DNA reads TGTGCCAGCAGTTACTCAGGGTTGAACACTGAAGCTTTCTTT. It yields the protein CASSYSGLNTEAFF.

The chain has TRBV19 and TRBJ2-2; maybe TRBD2 (6 bases). This CDR3 is built from 16 residues. Trimming stripped 6 bases from V and 0 bases from J, with 14 bases between. Germline V gives CDR1 LNHDA, CDR2 SQIVND (reference sequence). This CDR3 is CASRSDRLANTGELFF. The CDR3 DNA reads as TGTGCCAGTAGATCAGACCGACTAGCGAACACCGGGGAGCTGTTTTTT.

Only a few counts were recorded for this clone. The CDR3 here is CASQDRGRNQPQHF. CDR3 DNA sequence: TGTGCCAGTCAGGACAGGGGCCGCAATCAGCCCCAGCATTTT. The chain has TRBV19 and TRBJ1-5; 9 nucleotides line up with TRBD1. Trimming at V came to 8 bases and at J to 2 bases, leaving 4 bases not matched to a gene. The CDR3 loop spans 14 amino acids. Germline lookup yields CDR1 LNHDA and CDR2 SQIVND (reference sequence).

V is TRBV3-1 (or the pseudogene TRBV3-2) and J is TRBJ1-5, with no clear D. The CDR3 consists of 13 residues. The germline V gene has CDR1 LGHDT and CDR2 YNNKEL (reference sequence). The V end was cut by 1 base, the J end by 6 bases, with 7 bases between. The DNA for the CDR3 is TGTGCCAGCAGCCAAGGAGGGTTTCAGCCCCAGCATTTT. Its translation: CASSQGGFQPQHF.

V usage is TRBV18 and J usage is TRBJ2-1; D not certain. This CDR3 has 13 amino acids. V was cut by 0 bases and J by 2 bases, with 2 bases left in between. Germline V gives CDR1 KGHSH, CDR2 LQKENI. CDR3 sequence reads: CASSPPPYNEQFF. The CDR3 nucleotides read TGTGCCAGCTCACCACCCCCCTACAATGAGCAGTTCTTC.

J is TRBJ2-5 and V is TRBV5-1; TRBD2 agrees at 12 bases. The closer fit of TRBJ2-7 to the DNA end suggests the J call may be wrong. Germline lookup yields CDR1 SGHRS and CDR2 YFSETQ. The CDR3 covers 15 residues. CDR3 in amino acids: CASSTWTSGTYEQYF. The CDR3 DNA reads TGCGCCAGCAGCACCTGGACTAGCGGGACCTACGAGCAGTACTTC.

This clone has only one observation. This chain uses TRBV3-1 (or the pseudogene TRBV3-2) with TRBJ2-5; perhaps TRBD2 as D (5 bases). Germline V lookup: CDR1 LGHDT, CDR2 YNNKEL (reference sequence). This CDR3 region has 15 residues. V was trimmed by 1 base and J by 5 bases, leaving 14 bases between them. Here the CDR3 reads CASSQVFGMEETQYF. CDR3 DNA: TGTGCCAGCAGCCAAGTTTTCGGGATGGAGGAGACCCAGTACTTC.

In nucleotides, the CDR3 is TGCAGCGTTGGGGTCAGGAACACCTACGAGCAGTACTTC. Its translation is CSVGVRNTYEQYF. This chain connects TRBV29-1 to TRBJ2-7; unclear D gene. Germline assignment: CDR1 SQVTM and CDR2 ANQGSEA. The V and J ends lost 4 bases and 2 bases respectively, with 12 bases between them. This CDR3 spans 13 amino acids.